Listed below are T cell receptor beta chains from one sample, sequenced in a study of blood T cell dynamics during melanoma immunotherapy. Data came from immunoSEQ multiplex PCR; TCRdb stores just in-frame clones and leaves some out. The sample records 10,000 to 15,000 clones, approximately 86% being singletons. The sequencing used blood, collected from a patient treated with checkpoint blockade. The source is a human donor with melanoma. CDR3s include the opening cysteine and the closing phenylalanine or tryptophan. Clone size is not always given. Where it is, it says once, few, many or a class for expanded clones.

clone_size	j_call	v_call	cdr3_aa
NA	TRBJ2-5	TRBV9	CASSPTRGQGAGETQYF
NA	TRBJ2-6	TRBV5-1	CASSSELPGANVLTF
once	TRBJ1-1	TRBV5-1	CASSRDRELNTEAFF
NA	TRBJ1-1	TRBV6-5	CASSYSKVVNTEAFF
few	TRBJ2-7	TRBV27	CASRAIGQGAREQYF
NA	TRBJ1-2	TRBV29-1	CSVDTGGPLGYTF
NA	TRBJ2-5	TRBV11-3	CASSLGASGAATPQETQYF
NA	TRBJ2-3	TRBV30	CAWSRTVSTDTQYF
NA	TRBJ2-1	TRBV29-1	CSAGTGGLYNEQFF
NA	TRBJ1-3	TRBV5-1	CASTDRGSGNTIYF
NA	TRBJ2-3	TRBV6-4	CASSASGETDTQYF
NA	TRBJ1-3	TRBV6-1	CASSEGGAGSGNTIYF
NA	TRBJ2-3	TRBV7-9	CASNRLAGDTQYF
once	TRBJ2-1	TRBV6-5	CASSPTDGYNEQFF
NA	TRBJ1-1	TRBV18	CASSPEVLMNTEAFF
once	TRBJ2-1	TRBV6-1	CASSEPGTGTNEQFF
NA	TRBJ1-2	TRBV5-1	CASSLTTGGYGYTF
NA	TRBJ2-3	TRBV19	CASSMNSGRSDTQYF
NA	TRBJ1-2	TRBV6-6	CASSYSGENYGYTF
NA	TRBJ2-1	TRBV18	CASSPTGGDYNEQFF
NA	TRBJ1-6	TRBV5-6	CASSQTQTGIKSPLHF
NA	TRBJ1-5	TRBV4-1	CASSQEPQGNQPQHF
NA	TRBJ1-2	TRBV6-5	CASSWGKRRAHYGYTF
NA	TRBJ2-3	TRBV5-4	CASTLGQDTDTQYF
NA	TRBJ2-7	TRBV7-8	CASSFYQGHLLSSYEQYF
NA	TRBJ2-5	TRBV5-6	CASRRGGGTEETQYF
NA	TRBJ2-7	TRBV29-1	CSVRDYEQYF
NA	TRBJ2-5	TRBV7-8	CASSLVSGTGGGQTQYF
NA	TRBJ2-2	TRBV7-6	CASSRRRDRAGELFF
NA	TRBJ2-6	TRBV9	CASSVGAGAGANVLTF
NA	TRBJ2-5	TRBV9	CASSGTQGWETQYF
once	TRBJ1-5	TRBV18	CASSPGSNQPQHF
NA	TRBJ2-4	TRBV6-6	CASYREGFGNIQYF
NA	TRBJ1-1	TRBV6-4	CASSDSFGGALAFF
NA	NA	TRBV28	CASRGTISYEQYF
NA	TRBJ1-6	TRBV30	CAWSPTDGTPLHF
NA	TRBJ1-1	TRBV14	CASSLKDRTSRNTEAFF
NA	TRBJ2-3	TRBV7-8	CASSRGGTSGSGHTQYF
once	TRBJ2-3	TRBV11-2	CASSLVPASTDTQYF
NA	TRBJ1-1	TRBV14	CASSPEQGFTEAFF
NA	TRBJ1-5	TRBV6-1	CASSDWGTGVNQPQHF
NA	TRBJ1-2	TRBV5-1	CASSVTGNYGYTF
NA	TRBJ1-6	TRBV28	CASSLPHNSPLHF
NA	TRBJ2-7	TRBV14	CASSQEQLSSYEQYF
NA	TRBJ1-2	TRBV14	CASSQDFGGYTF
NA	TRBJ1-2	TRBV6-5	CASSYSGIGTNYGYTF
NA	TRBJ1-1	TRBV30	CAWRTDRNTEAFF
NA	TRBJ1-5	TRBV4-1	CASSLATGVNQPQHF
NA	TRBJ2-1	TRBV12-2	CASRLATPSGSIYNEQFF
NA	TRBJ2-1	TRBV10-1	CASSGLAGYNEQFF
NA	TRBJ1-4	TRBV4-1	CASSPGRNLEKLFF
NA	TRBJ2-2	TRBV6-5	CASRSGTVNTGELFF
few	TRBJ2-7	TRBV27	CASSQNRIYTYEQYF
NA	TRBJ1-2	TRBV11-2	CASSDLKRGGYGYTF
NA	TRBJ1-3	TRBV7-2	CASRGWDRGDIYF
NA	TRBJ1-2	TRBV18	CASSPDVGRTGGYTF
NA	TRBJ2-6	TRBV7-2	CASSLSLAGSGANVLTF
NA	TRBJ2-7	TRBV6-5	CASSYSRGGVNEQYF
NA	TRBJ2-5	TRBV10-3	CAISGDRGRDQETQYF
NA	TRBJ2-7	TRBV7-8	CASSLGTGGPSYEQYF